What follows describes a single T cell receptor beta chain. It lacks a known antigen. Per-base qualities were not stored, and no clone one base away is much larger. Unmatched junction bases come to 5, with V trimmed by 6 bases and J by 7 bases. Sequences MNHNS (CDR1) and SASEGT (CDR2) are obtained from the germline V gene. The CDR3 holds 14 amino acids from the cysteine to the phenylalanine. The only DNA kept is the CDR3, 42 bases in frame from the first base. The data stem from a study of Graves' ophthalmopathy and Graves' hyperthyroidism (dated by TCRdb to the late 2010s). A note on the overall study: Peripheral blood was collected at initial diagnosis, before any treatment. The study used signatures of the TCR beta repertoire to tell Graves' ophthalmopathy apart from Graves' hyperthyroidism and to predict which patients would progress to ophthalmopathy. In total, some 140 blood samples were TCR-sequenced: 40 to 45 ophthalmopathy, some 72 hyperthyroidism and about 17 hyperthyroidism-to-ophthalmopathy patients. To explore V-J signatures that distinguish ophthalmopathy from hyperthyroidism, a discovery set of 100 patients was enrolled, made up of 40 to 45 with ophthalmopathy and roughly 55 with stable hyperthyroidism. An independent validation cohort comprised under 20 hyperthyroidism patients and 15 to 17 patients who later progressed from hyperthyroidism to ophthalmopathy. T-cell repertoires of thyroid tissue and blood were compared in a handful of hyperthyroidism patients. Following sample collection, hyperthyroidism patients were given methimazole at a starting dose of 30 mg daily, and ophthalmopathy patients were given high-dose intravenous methylprednisolone. The 95 to 100 discovery patients were randomly split 7:3 into training and test sets.

On the study overall, not on this receptor specifically: Sample size was not statistically predetermined, and group allocation was not concealed from the investigators. Most of the expanded thyroid clonotypes with a frequency above 0.001 were also detected in blood, and it was suggested that the thyroid immune response may be reflected by blood repertoires. In validation, the model predicted ophthalmopathy progression with roughly 68% sensitivity and approximately 78% specificity; roughly 12 predicted patients were CT-confirmed with GO in a median of approximately six months. In cross-validation, the 13-signature model distinguished ophthalmopathy from stable hyperthyroidism with approximately 90% sensitivity and around 83% specificity, while in the test set the corresponding values were about 80% and 75%.

Hyperthyroidism was defined as stable when no progression to ophthalmopathy occurred within 18 months of follow-up. Patients with hyperthyroidism were aged 18 to 65 years, had been newly diagnosed, and had a disease duration of less than 2 months. Patients with other autoimmune diseases, uncontrolled infections, pregnancy or lactation were excluded from the study. Clinical symptoms, serum thyroxine, TRAb, thyroid ultrasound and orbital computed tomography were used for diagnosis. PBMCs were isolated from around 10 ml of fresh peripheral blood by Ficoll-Paque density gradient centrifugation. Trizol reagent was used to extract the total RNA, and its quality was then checked on an Agilent 2100 Bioanalyzer. TCR beta CDR3 regions were amplified from RNA transcripts for repertoire sequencing. HTBI primers and the Qiagen OneStep RT-PCR kit were used in a first-round RT-PCR, which was followed by a second-round multiplex PCR, size selection and purification. Libraries were sequenced paired-end with 100 bp reads on an Illumina HiSeq2000. The paper's processing steps were these. Reads were processed with SOAPnuke, discarding reads with adapters, uncalled bases, mean Phred below 15, or no exact constant-primer or identifier match. COPE v1.2.5 was used to merge high-quality paired reads. Each unique nucleotide sequence was defined as a clonotype, and clonotypes were aligned to IMGT TRB V, D and J references with MiTCR v1.1. Analysis was restricted to V-J combinations with a frequency above 0.0001, which covered 99% to 99.2% of repertoires. For each V-J combination, a TCR clonal expansion and chaos score was defined as the ratio of F50 clonal expansion to chaos observed in the TCRdist matrix. Features were reduced by Welch's t-statistics and random forest to around 14 V-J combinations, which fed a naive Bayes classifier. The Morisita-Horn index was used to measure how similar the thyroid and blood repertoires were. TCRdb applied fastp at Q25 and MiXCR to the public reads, then kept only in-frame beta chains. Each CDR3 protein gets just one entry, which takes the most common genes and DNA from the rows behind it. None of the V and J calls come from the authors' own analysis; TCRdb made them. The sample records hundreds of thousands of distinct CDR3 sequences, around a fifth of which are singletons. The top ten constitute around 3.1% of the sample.

Recombination joined TRBV6-1 with TRBJ1-5; the central 11 bases match TRBD1. Input material: peripheral blood. The clonotype comes from a woman younger than 30 with stable Graves' hyperthyroidism. Donor details come from another sample of the same person, matched by shared clones. The CDR3: CASRDRGLVQPQHF. The DNA sequence is given as TGTGCCAGCAGGGACAGGGGGCTCGTCCAGCCCCAGCATTTT.